The next 24 T cell receptor beta chains were all read from a single sample in a study of graft-versus-host responses after intestinal transplantation. Sequencing was performed with immunoSEQ multiplex PCR; in TCRdb, only in-frame clones are kept and a portion is missing. The sample contains 20,000 to 25,000 clones, 80% to 95% of which appear only once. This specimen was PBMCs, taken roughly 260 days after intestinal transplant. The receptors shown here come from a human patient who received an intestinal transplant, so some T cells may come from the graft donor.

J is TRBJ2-7 and V is TRBV2; D perhaps matches TRBD1 (6 bases). Looked up from germline, CDR1 is SNHLY and CDR2 is FYNNEI. V lost 9 bases and J 0 bases, leaving 18 bases between the germline ends. This CDR3 contains 15 residues. Written as DNA, the CDR3 is TGTGCCAGTCAAATTCGGACAGCAAGCTCCTACGAGCAGTACTTC. Protein product: CASQIRTASSYEQYF.

The gene calls are TRBV13 and TRBJ2-1; 16 bases are shared with TRBD2. V dropped 5 bases and J dropped 1; count of bases not matched to a gene: 2. The CDR3 has 17 amino acids. Germline lookup yields CDR1 PRHDT and CDR2 FYEKMQ (reference sequence). DNA for the CDR3: TGTGCCAGCAGCCCGGGACTAGCGGGAGGGTCCTACAATGAGCAGTTCTTC. Its translation is CASSPGLAGGSYNEQFF.

The chain combines TRBV5-4 with TRBJ2-7; the D gene is possibly TRBD1 (6 bases). With 4 bases removed from V and 0 bases from J, the gap between germline ends came to 17 bases. CDR1 and CDR2 (germline): SGHNT, YYREEE (reference sequence). The CDR3 covers 16 residues. The CDR3 reads CASSPQAGASSYEQYF. The CDR3 nucleotides read TGTGCCAGCAGCCCCCAGGCAGGGGCGAGCTCCTACGAGCAGTACTTC.

This clone was picked up one time. The chain is built from TRBV18 and TRBJ1-2; 7 bases match TRBD1. Germline V gene sequence: CDR1 KGHSH, CDR2 LQKENI. J lost 3 bases, V lost 2 bases, and 6 bases had no gene match. The CDR3 consists of 15 residues. DNA of the CDR3: TGTGCCAGCTCACCAACAGGGGCCTCCTACTATGGCTACACCTTC. Translation: CASSPTGASYYGYTF.

This clone came up a few times. The chain has TRBV29-1 and TRBJ1-1, with D unresolved. Germline V gene data show CDR1 as SQVTM and CDR2 as ANQGSEA. V was cut by 5 bases and J by 6 bases, with 4 bases left in between. This CDR3 spans 9 amino acids. CDR3 loop: CSVLPEAFF. CDR3 in DNA: TGCAGCGTTCTTCCTGAAGCTTTCTTT.

About this clone itself: One junction end does not reproduce the germline sequence, and a read error may be involved. The gene calls are TRBV19 and TRBJ1-4; D is unresolved. The CDR3 is 9 residues long. The germline V gene has CDR1 LNHDA and CDR2 SQIVND (reference sequence). This chain's CDR3 is CSSSIMTPF. CDR3 coding DNA: TGTTCCAGTAGTATTATGACTCCATTT.

CDR3 DNA: TGTGCCAGCAGCTTAAAAAGCACAGATACGCAGTATTTT. It specifies CASSLKSTDTQYF. The V call is TRBV7-9, the J call TRBJ2-3; D is unclear. The V end lost 2 bases, the J end lost 0 bases, and 3 bases lay between the germline ends. Per germline, CDR1 SEHNR and CDR2 FQNEAQ (reference sequence). CDR3 size: 13 residues.

This clone was seen once. V and J are TRBV5-1 and TRBJ2-4, with 8 bases matching TRBD2. The length of the CDR3 is 15 residues. Losses at the gene ends were 4 bases for V and 9 bases for J; bases not matched to a gene: 12. Germline CDR1 reads SGHRS; CDR2 reads YFSETQ. The CDR3 reads CASSNPGLAAGIQYF. CDR3 nucleotides: TGCGCCAGCAGCAATCCTGGACTAGCTGCGGGCATTCAGTACTTC.

The rearrangement links TRBV14 to TRBJ2-7; 7 bases are shared with TRBD2. The junction had 2 bases not matched to a gene; V was cut back by 1 base and J by 2 bases. Germline V gene sequence: CDR1 SGHDN, CDR2 FVKESK. The length of the CDR3 is 14 residues. CDR3 sequence (DNA): TGTGCCAGCAGCCAAGGTGGGAGGGCCTACGAGCAGTACTTC. Protein sequence: CASSQGGRAYEQYF.

This chain connects TRBV7-9 to TRBJ1-4, with D unresolved. The germline V gene encodes CDR1 SEHNR and CDR2 FQNEAQ (reference sequence). Trimming cost V 5 bases and J 2 bases, with 15 bases left between them. This CDR3 has 16 residues. The CDR3 DNA is TGTGCCAGCAGCCAAACTTTGAGGAGCACTAATGAAAAACTGTTTTTT. Amino acid sequence: CASSQTLRSTNEKLFF.

The chain carries TRBV27 and TRBJ1-1; 8 nucleotides match TRBD1. The CDR3 is made up of 15 amino acids. Germline V gives CDR1 MNHEY, CDR2 SMNVEV (reference sequence). J was trimmed by 1 base and V by 4 bases; bases with no gene match: 5. The CDR3 coding sequence is TGTGCCAGCAGTTCACCGGACAGGGAGAACACTGAAGCTTTCTTT. Translation gives CASSSPDRENTEAFF.

The chain uses TRBV6-5 and TRBJ2-7; D gene unclear. Per germline, CDR1 MNHEY and CDR2 SVGAGI. This CDR3 contains 14 residues. The V end was cut by 5 bases, the J end by 2 bases, with 13 bases between. The CDR3 is CASSARSVTYEQYF. As DNA, the CDR3 is TGTGCCAGCAGTGCGAGGTCGGTTACCTACGAGCAGTACTTC.

The rearrangement joins TRBV5-6 to TRBJ2-1; D remains unclear. The CDR3 has 15 amino acids. Trimming took 3 bases from V and 0 from J, leaving 10 bases between them. Germline CDR1 reads SGHDT; CDR2 reads YYEEEE. The DNA for the CDR3 is TGTGCCAGCAGCTCGCAGGATTACTCCTACAATGAGCAGTTCTTC. Its translation: CASSSQDYSYNEQFF.

The gene calls are TRBV4-1 and TRBJ1-3; no definite D call. V lost 5 bases and J 0 bases, leaving 23 bases between the germline ends. CDR1 and CDR2 from the germline V gene are MGHRA and YSYEKL. The CDR3 has 19 residues. CDR3 in amino acids: CASSNGGWHEGSSGNTIYF. CDR3 nucleotide sequence: TGCGCCAGCAGCAACGGTGGCTGGCATGAAGGGAGCTCTGGAAACACCATATATTTT.

V and J are TRBV10-3 and TRBJ1-3; TRBD1 is a possible D gene (5 bases). The CDR3 has 14 amino acids. CDR1 ENHRY and CDR2 SYGVKD come from the germline V gene. With 6 bases removed from V and 5 bases from J, the gap between germline ends came to 14 bases. The CDR3 reads CAIRIGGGRNTIYF. DNA of the CDR3: TGTGCCATCAGAATCGGCGGGGGAAGAAACACCATATATTTT.

V usage is TRBV2 and J usage is TRBJ1-5, with 8 nucleotides matching TRBD1. The CDR3 extends over 14 amino acids. The V segment lost 6 bases and the J segment 3 bases; nucleotides outside the gene matches: 4. Germline V gene data show CDR1 as SNHLY and CDR2 as FYNNEI. For the CDR3, the DNA is TGTGCCAGCAGGGAACAGGGGGACAATCAGCCCCAGCATTTT. Translated, it gives CASREQGDNQPQHF. Full variable domain (remainder filled in from reference TRBV2 and TRBJ1-5): EPEVTQTPSHQVTQMGQEVILRCVPISNHLYFYWYRQILGQKVEFLVSFYNNEISEKSEIFDDQFSVERPDGSNFTLKIRSTKLEDSAMYFCASREQGDNQPQHFGDGTRLSIL.

The chain joins TRBV15 to TRBJ2-1, with D perhaps being TRBD1 or TRBD2 (5 bases each). CDR3 length: 13 amino acids. Germline V gene lookup returns CDR1 LNHNV and CDR2 YYDKDF (reference sequence). Trimming took off 0 bases at V and 10 bases at J, with 10 bases between the two ends. The CDR3 coding sequence is TGTGCCACCAGCAGAGAAACCGGGACCGAGCAGTTCTTC. Protein product: CATSRETGTEQFF. Filled out from reference TRBV15 and TRBJ2-1, the complete variable domain reads DAMVIQNPRYQVTQFGKPVTLSCSQTLNHNVMYWYQQKSSQAPKLLFHYYDKDFNNEADTPDNFQSRRPNTSFCFLDIRSPGLGDTAMYLCATSRETGTEQFFGPGTRLTVL.

The CDR3 protein is CASTKNYEQYF. Here the CDR3 DNA reads TGTGCCAGCACCAAAAACTACGAGCAGTACTTC. J is TRBJ2-7 and V is TRBV6-6, with D hard to call. V lost 7 bases to trimming and J lost 3 bases, with 7 bases between them. The CDR3 spans 11 residues. The germline CDR1 and CDR2 sequences are MNHNY and SVGAGI (reference sequence).

The CDR3 DNA reads as TGTGCCAGCAGCAGGTCGGGGATTCCCACAGATACGCAGTATTTT. This codes for CASSRSGIPTDTQYF. The chain couples TRBV5-8 to TRBJ2-3; weak D call: TRBD2 (5 bases). Trimming stripped 4 bases from V and 2 bases from J, with 14 bases between. The CDR3 is 15 amino acids. Looked up from germline, CDR1 is SGHTS and CDR2 is YDEGEE.

This clone was counted a single time. The chain carries TRBV29-1 and TRBJ2-1, with a possible D match to TRBD2 (6 bases). V lost 2 bases and J lost 3, with 17 bases in between. CDR1 and CDR2 from the germline V gene are SQVTM and ANQGSEA. This CDR3 is built from 16 residues. In DNA form, the CDR3 reads TGCAGCGTTGAATCCCCGGGGGATTTGGTCTACAATGAGCAGTTCTTC. Translating it yields CSVESPGDLVYNEQFF.

J is TRBJ2-5 and V is TRBV7-3; D perhaps matches TRBD2 (5 bases). V was cut by 5 bases and J by 1 base, with 11 bases left in between. This CDR3 spans 14 amino acids. Germline CDR1 and CDR2: SGHTA and FQGTGA. DNA of the CDR3: TGTGCCAGCAGCCCCTCGGGGAGCCAAGAGACCCAGTACTTC. Amino acids: CASSPSGSQETQYF.

The gene calls are TRBV7-9 and TRBJ2-7; D might be TRBD1 (6 bases). This CDR3 contains 15 residues. The ends were cut back, 5 bases at V and 3 bases at J, with 17 bases in the middle. Germline values: CDR1 SEHNR, CDR2 FQNEAQ (reference sequence). As DNA, the CDR3 is TGTGCCAGCAGCCGAATCGGGAACAGGGTCTACGAGCAGTACTTC. It codes for CASSRIGNRVYEQYF.

The chain is built from TRBV11-2 and TRBJ2-2; tentative D call: TRBD2 (6 bases). Trimming pared 4 bases from V and 0 bases from J, leaving 21 bases between. Germline CDR1 is SGHAT and CDR2 is FQNNGV. There are 19 residues in the CDR3. CDR3 bases: TGTGCCAGCAGCTCAAGATGGGGGGTTGCGGGAACGAACACCGGGGAGCTGTTTTTT. Protein product: CASSSRWGVAGTNTGELFF.

The genes are TRBV7-9 and TRBJ1-1; 7 bases line up with TRBD1. The CDR3 runs 14 residues. In germline, CDR1 is SEHNR, CDR2 FQNEAQ (reference sequence). After removal of 3 bases from V and 1 base from J, the junction contained 2 bases not matched to a gene. CDR3 coding DNA: TGTGCCAGCAGCTTGACAGGGACGAACACTGAAGCTTTCTTT. Translating gives CASSLTGTNTEAFF.